The rows below give T cell receptor beta chains drawn from one sample of a study of PD-L1 blockade in urothelial cancer. Using immunoSEQ multiplex PCR, the repertoire was profiled, and TCRdb retains in-frame clones only, with some absent. The table has some 120,000 clones, about 82% seen once. The sample was PBMCs, taken around atezolizumab (anti-PD-L1) treatment. The receptors stem from a man in his fifties or sixties with urothelial cancer. CDR3s include the opening cysteine and the closing phenylalanine or tryptophan. Fields, in order: clone size, J gene, D gene, CDR3 length, V gene, CDR3 DNA, CDR3 protein. A D gene is named only where the DNA matches it firmly. Clone size is given for some rows only: seen once, a few or many times, or a class if the clone is expanded.

clone size: .
J gene: TRBJ2-3
D gene: TRBD2
CDR3 length: 20
V gene: TRBV6-1
CDR3 DNA: TGTGCCAGCAGTGAAGCGCCCCCGGGACTAGCGGGGGGGGCCCCAGATACGCAGTATTTT
CDR3 protein: CASSEAPPGLAGGAPDTQYF

clone size: .
J gene: TRBJ2-1
D gene: TRBD2
CDR3 length: 19
V gene: TRBV7-6
CDR3 DNA: TGTGCCAGCAGCTTAGTAGGTACTGGGGGCAATAGCGGGAACGGTGAGCAGTTCTTC
CDR3 protein: CASSLVGTGGNSGNGEQFF

clone size: once
J gene: TRBJ2-1
D gene: TRBD1
CDR3 length: 11
V gene: TRBV29-1
CDR3 DNA: TGCAGCGACGGACAGGGCGATGAGCAGTTCTTC
CDR3 protein: CSDGQGDEQFF

clone size: .
J gene: TRBJ2-4
D gene: TRBD2
CDR3 length: 14
V gene: TRBV30
CDR3 DNA: TGTGCCTGGAGAGCGGGAGGGCCGGAAAACATTCAGTACTTC
CDR3 protein: CAWRAGGPENIQYF

clone size: once
J gene: TRBJ2-3
D gene: TRBD1
CDR3 length: 17
V gene: TRBV9
CDR3 DNA: TGTGCCAGCAGCGGGAAACAGGGGTGGTGGGGCACAGATACGCAGTATTTT
CDR3 protein: CASSGKQGWWGTDTQYF

clone size: .
J gene: TRBJ2-7
D gene: .
CDR3 length: 18
V gene: TRBV19
CDR3 DNA: TGTGCCAGTAGTATAGACACTCTCCGGGACAACCAACCCTACGAGCAGTACTTC
CDR3 protein: CASSIDTLRDNQPYEQYF

clone size: .
J gene: TRBJ1-1
D gene: .
CDR3 length: 15
V gene: TRBV4-1
CDR3 DNA: TGCGCCAGCAGCCAAGTTACCCCACAGAACACTGAAGCTTTCTTT
CDR3 protein: CASSQVTPQNTEAFF

clone size: .
J gene: TRBJ1-6
D gene: TRBD1
CDR3 length: 13
V gene: TRBV30
CDR3 DNA: TGTGCCGGATCCGGGACAGTTAATTCACCCCTCCACTTT
CDR3 protein: CAGSGTVNSPLHF

clone size: .
J gene: TRBJ2-1
D gene: TRBD2
CDR3 length: 15
V gene: TRBV7-3
CDR3 DNA: TGTGCCAGCAGCACCGGACTAGGCGTTCACAATGAGCAGTTCTTC
CDR3 protein: CASSTGLGVHNEQFF

clone size: few
J gene: TRBJ2-1
D gene: TRBD1
CDR3 length: 14
V gene: TRBV7-3
CDR3 DNA: TGTGCCAGCAGCCCTTGGACAGGTAACAATGAGCAGTTCTTC
CDR3 protein: CASSPWTGNNEQFF

clone size: .
J gene: TRBJ2-4
D gene: TRBD2
CDR3 length: 16
V gene: TRBV19
CDR3 DNA: TGTGCCAGTAGTCCGCTACTAGCGCTGTCCAAAAACATTCAGTACTTC
CDR3 protein: CASSPLLALSKNIQYF

clone size: .
J gene: TRBJ1-4
D gene: .
CDR3 length: 15
V gene: TRBV28
CDR3 DNA: TGTGCCAGCAGTTTAAGCGGGGCCCAAAATGAAAAACTGTTTTTT
CDR3 protein: CASSLSGAQNEKLFF

clone size: .
J gene: TRBJ1-5
D gene: TRBD1
CDR3 length: 17
V gene: TRBV5-4
CDR3 DNA: TGTGCCAGCAGCCTGGCTCCGGGACAGGGCGGCAATCAGCCCCAGCATTTT
CDR3 protein: CASSLAPGQGGNQPQHF

clone size: .
J gene: TRBJ1-1
D gene: .
CDR3 length: 15
V gene: TRBV6-6
CDR3 DNA: TGTGCCAGGTCCAGACGCAGGGGATGGGACACTGAAGCTTTCTTT
CDR3 protein: CARSRRRGWDTEAFF

clone size: .
J gene: TRBJ2-2
D gene: TRBD1
CDR3 length: 15
V gene: TRBV7-6
CDR3 DNA: TGTGCCAGCAGCACCCGGGGGACAGGGCCCGGGGAGCTGTTTTTT
CDR3 protein: CASSTRGTGPGELFF

clone size: .
J gene: TRBJ2-1
D gene: TRBD2
CDR3 length: 12
V gene: TRBV28
CDR3 DNA: TGTGCCAGCAGTCCCCGGGAGGGGGGCACGTTCTTC
CDR3 protein: CASSPREGGTFF

clone size: .
J gene: TRBJ2-5
D gene: .
CDR3 length: 16
V gene: TRBV7-9
CDR3 DNA: TGTGCCAGCATCCCAGCCTGGACTGGGGATCCCGAGACCCAGTACTTC
CDR3 protein: CASIPAWTGDPETQYF

clone size: .
J gene: TRBJ2-2
D gene: TRBD2
CDR3 length: 14
V gene: TRBV9
CDR3 DNA: TGTGCCAGCAGCGTAGTCCTAGCGGCCGGGGAGCTGTTTTTT
CDR3 protein: CASSVVLAAGELFF

clone size: .
J gene: TRBJ2-7
D gene: .
CDR3 length: 15
V gene: TRBV15
CDR3 DNA: TGTGCCACCAGCGGCGGGGACGGAAACTCCTACGAGCAGTACTTC
CDR3 protein: CATSGGDGNSYEQYF

clone size: .
J gene: TRBJ2-7
D gene: TRBD1
CDR3 length: 15
V gene: TRBV11-2
CDR3 DNA: TGTGCCAGCAGCCCACCGACCTGGGACAGGACCGAGCAGTACTTC
CDR3 protein: CASSPPTWDRTEQYF

clone size: few
J gene: TRBJ2-7
D gene: .
CDR3 length: 14
V gene: TRBV7-2
CDR3 DNA: TGTGCCAGCAGCACCGCCCGGGGTCGGTACGAGCAGTACTTC
CDR3 protein: CASSTARGRYEQYF

clone size: .
J gene: TRBJ2-3
D gene: .
CDR3 length: 12
V gene: TRBV30
CDR3 DNA: TGTGCCTGGGGCAGGGGTACAGATACGCAGTATTTT
CDR3 protein: CAWGRGTDTQYF

clone size: .
J gene: TRBJ1-1
D gene: TRBD1
CDR3 length: 15
V gene: TRBV27
CDR3 DNA: TGTGCCAGCAGTCAGTCCCGGGACAGGGGGCGGGAAGCTTTCTTT
CDR3 protein: CASSQSRDRGREAFF

clone size: .
J gene: TRBJ2-7
D gene: .
CDR3 length: 13
V gene: TRBV6-1
CDR3 DNA: TGTGCCAGCGCACAAGACTACAGGGTCGAGCAGTACTTC
CDR3 protein: CASAQDYRVEQYF

clone size: .
J gene: TRBJ2-3
D gene: .
CDR3 length: 16
V gene: TRBV5-1
CDR3 DNA: TGCGCCAGCAGCTTGGCCATCAGGGGGGGCACAGATACGCAGTATTTT
CDR3 protein: CASSLAIRGGTDTQYF

clone size: few
J gene: TRBJ2-1
D gene: TRBD2
CDR3 length: 14
V gene: TRBV5-4
CDR3 DNA: TGTGCCAGCCATAGCGGGAGCCGGAACAATGAGCAGTTCTTC
CDR3 protein: CASHSGSRNNEQFF

clone size: .
J gene: TRBJ2-2
D gene: TRBD2
CDR3 length: 14
V gene: TRBV2
CDR3 DNA: TGTGCCAGCAATCGACTAGCGGACACCGGGGAGCTGTTTTTT
CDR3 protein: CASNRLADTGELFF

clone size: .
J gene: TRBJ2-2
D gene: .
CDR3 length: 15
V gene: TRBV15
CDR3 DNA: TGTGCCACGAGCGGGCGACTAGAGAACACCGGGGAGCTGTTTTTT
CDR3 protein: CATSGRLENTGELFF

clone size: .
J gene: TRBJ2-5
D gene: .
CDR3 length: 13
V gene: TRBV6-1
CDR3 DNA: TGTGCCAGCAGTGAAGGGCAGGGGGAGACCCAGTACTTC
CDR3 protein: CASSEGQGETQYF

clone size: .
J gene: TRBJ2-3
D gene: TRBD1
CDR3 length: 15
V gene: TRBV5-1
CDR3 DNA: TGCGCCAGCAGCGTCGGGACAGGGGGTGCAGATACGCAGTATTTT
CDR3 protein: CASSVGTGGADTQYF

clone size: .
J gene: TRBJ2-2
D gene: .
CDR3 length: 14
V gene: TRBV2
CDR3 DNA: TGTGCCAGCAGTGCGGGCTCTAGCGCCGGGGAGCTGTTTTTT
CDR3 protein: CASSAGSSAGELFF

clone size: .
J gene: TRBJ1-6
D gene: .
CDR3 length: 13
V gene: TRBV9
CDR3 DNA: TGTGCCAGCAGCGGTGACCCGGCGGGGCCCCTCCACTTT
CDR3 protein: CASSGDPAGPLHF

clone size: .
J gene: TRBJ2-1
D gene: TRBD2
CDR3 length: 16
V gene: TRBV5-1
CDR3 DNA: TGCGCCAGCAGCTTGGCGAGCGGGAGCTCCTACAATGAGCAGTTCTTC
CDR3 protein: CASSLASGSSYNEQFF

clone size: .
J gene: TRBJ2-5
D gene: .
CDR3 length: 15
V gene: TRBV5-1
CDR3 DNA: TGCGCCAGCAGCTCGAGAGGGATTTCCCAAGAGACCCAGTACTTC
CDR3 protein: CASSSRGISQETQYF

clone size: .
J gene: TRBJ2-3
D gene: .
CDR3 length: 14
V gene: TRBV18
CDR3 DNA: TGTGCCAGCTCACTGACAGGTAGCACAGATACGCAGTATTTT
CDR3 protein: CASSLTGSTDTQYF

clone size: .
J gene: TRBJ2-7
D gene: TRBD2
CDR3 length: 13
V gene: TRBV5-1
CDR3 DNA: TGCGCCAGCAGCAGGGAGGGAGGCCCCGAGCAGTACTTC
CDR3 protein: CASSREGGPEQYF

clone size: .
J gene: TRBJ2-1
D gene: .
CDR3 length: 11
V gene: TRBV20-1
CDR3 DNA: TGCAGTAAGACAGTCTACAATGAGCAGTTCTTC
CDR3 protein: CSKTVYNEQFF

clone size: .
J gene: TRBJ2-7
D gene: TRBD2
CDR3 length: 14
V gene: TRBV5-1
CDR3 DNA: TGCGCCAGCAGCTTGAGAGCTAGCGGGCACGAGCAGTACTTC
CDR3 protein: CASSLRASGHEQYF

clone size: .
J gene: TRBJ2-7
D gene: TRBD2
CDR3 length: 16
V gene: TRBV11-2
CDR3 DNA: TGTGCCAGCAGCCGCGTGACTAGCGGGCCATCCTACGAGCAGTACTTC
CDR3 protein: CASSRVTSGPSYEQYF

clone size: .
J gene: TRBJ1-2
D gene: .
CDR3 length: 13
V gene: TRBV5-1
CDR3 DNA: TGCGCCAGCAGCTTCGACAGGCAGTCGGGCTACACCTTC
CDR3 protein: CASSFDRQSGYTF

clone size: many
J gene: TRBJ2-5
D gene: TRBD1
CDR3 length: 16
V gene: TRBV6-5
CDR3 DNA: TGTGCCAGCAGTTACTCTCGGACAGGGGGGGGAGAGACCCAGTACTTC
CDR3 protein: CASSYSRTGGGETQYF

clone size: .
J gene: TRBJ2-5
D gene: .
CDR3 length: 13
V gene: TRBV6-6
CDR3 DNA: TGTGCCAGCAGTGGACAGTACCAAGAGACCCAGTACTTC
CDR3 protein: CASSGQYQETQYF

clone size: .
J gene: TRBJ2-1
D gene: TRBD2
CDR3 length: 16
V gene: TRBV28
CDR3 DNA: TGTGCCAGCAGTCCATCCGGACTAGCGGGGGGCAATGAGCAGTTCTTC
CDR3 protein: CASSPSGLAGGNEQFF

clone size: .
J gene: TRBJ2-1
D gene: TRBD1
CDR3 length: 15
V gene: TRBV9
CDR3 DNA: TGTGCCAGCAGCGAGGACCCGGCCAGGGGGAATGAGCAGTTCTTC
CDR3 protein: CASSEDPARGNEQFF

clone size: .
J gene: TRBJ2-2
D gene: .
CDR3 length: 15
V gene: TRBV28
CDR3 DNA: TGTGCCAGCATCTCGGGGCAGGGGCGGATCGGGGAGCTGTTTTTT
CDR3 protein: CASISGQGRIGELFF

clone size: .
J gene: TRBJ2-2
D gene: .
CDR3 length: 16
V gene: TRBV9
CDR3 DNA: TGTGCCAGCAGCGTAGATGGTAGCAGCTCCACCGGGGAGCTGTTTTTT
CDR3 protein: CASSVDGSSSTGELFF

clone size: .
J gene: TRBJ2-2
D gene: TRBD2
CDR3 length: 16
V gene: TRBV9
CDR3 DNA: TGTGCCAGCAGTGAGGGACTAGCGGGGTACACCGGGGAGCTGTTTTTT
CDR3 protein: CASSEGLAGYTGELFF

clone size: .
J gene: TRBJ2-5
D gene: TRBD2
CDR3 length: 15
V gene: TRBV10-1
CDR3 DNA: TGCGCCAGCAGCCTAGGGACTAGCGGGAAAGAGACCCAGTACTTC
CDR3 protein: CASSLGTSGKETQYF

clone size: .
J gene: TRBJ2-5
D gene: TRBD2
CDR3 length: 17
V gene: TRBV9
CDR3 DNA: TGTGCCAGCAGCGCCGGGACTAGCGGGGGTTATCAAGAGACCCAGTACTTC
CDR3 protein: CASSAGTSGGYQETQYF